Below are 3 T cell receptor beta chains sequenced from a single sample in a study of control samples from healthy donors and cancer patients. Profiled with immunoSEQ multiplex PCR; TCRdb holds only in-frame clones, not every one. The profile shows about 120,000 clones, around 92% of them singletons. What was sequenced was blood. The source is a man over 45 in good health.

This rearrangement joins TRBV4-1 to TRBJ1-5, with D uncertain. The CDR3 is made up of 14 amino acids. The V gene's germline CDR1 is MGHRA and CDR2 YSYEKL. Trimming took off 1 base at V and 9 bases at J, with 13 bases between the two ends. In nucleotides, the CDR3 is TGCGCCAGCAGCCAAGCTCAGGACTTGGGGCCCCAGCATTTT. Translation gives CASSQAQDLGPQHF.

The DNA for the CDR3 is TGTGCCAGTAGTCTCGGGACACTGTATCAGCCCCAGCATTTT. As protein: CASSLGTLYQPQHF. The rearrangement joins TRBV19 to TRBJ1-5; a weak D match, TRBD1 (6 bases). Germline V gene sequence: CDR1 LNHDA, CDR2 SQIVND (reference sequence). Trimming shortened V by 5 bases and J by 5 bases, and 13 bases separated the two germline ends. CDR3 length: 14 amino acids. The full variable domain, rest sourced from reference TRBV19 and TRBJ1-5, is DGGITQSPKYLFRKEGQNVTLSCEQNLNHDAMYWYRQDPGQGLRLIYYSQIVNDFQKGDIAEGYSVSREKKESFPLTVTSAQKNPTAFYLCASSLGTLYQPQHFGDGTRLSIL.

V is TRBV2 and J is TRBJ1-2, with D perhaps TRBD1 (5 bases). This CDR3 has 17 residues. CDR1 and CDR2 (germline): SNHLY, FYNNEI. The ends were cut back, 6 bases at V and 3 bases at J, with 23 bases in the middle. CDR3 sequence (DNA): TGTGCCAGCAGCTCCCGACAGTGGACAAAAGGGGACTATGGCTACACCTTC. Protein sequence: CASSSRQWTKGDYGYTF.